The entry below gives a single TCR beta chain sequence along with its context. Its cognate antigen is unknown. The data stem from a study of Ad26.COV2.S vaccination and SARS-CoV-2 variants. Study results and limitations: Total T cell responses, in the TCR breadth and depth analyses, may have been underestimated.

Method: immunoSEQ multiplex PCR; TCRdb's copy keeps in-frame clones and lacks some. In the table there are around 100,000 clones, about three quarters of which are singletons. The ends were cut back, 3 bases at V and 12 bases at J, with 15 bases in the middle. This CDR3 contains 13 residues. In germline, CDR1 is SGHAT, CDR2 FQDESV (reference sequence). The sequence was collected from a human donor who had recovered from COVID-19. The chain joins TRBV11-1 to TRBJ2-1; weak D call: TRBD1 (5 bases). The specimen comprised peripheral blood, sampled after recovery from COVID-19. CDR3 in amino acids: CASSFGAGEGQFF. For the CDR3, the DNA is TGTGCCAGCAGCTTTGGGGCCGGAGAAGGGCAGTTCTTC.